The 22 T cell receptor beta chains below come from one sample, sequenced in a study of T cell repertoires in cytomegalovirus infection. Each CDR3 protein gets one entry after TCRdb re-called the reads with MiXCR. The sample has fewer than 700,000 distinct CDR3 sequences, 20% to 30% seen once. Sequencing was carried out using CD8+ T cells from PBMCs. Source of these receptors: a human donor in good health (CMV status not recorded). Some clones in this sample may be carry-over from other donors' samples.

In this sample, this clonotype turned up a few times. The V gene is TRBV7-6, the J gene TRBJ1-2, with 7 bases lining up with TRBD1. Germline loops: CDR1 SGHVS, CDR2 FNYEAQ. This CDR3 is 15 amino acids long. Trimming removed 2 bases from V and 6 bases from J; junction bases left unmatched: 9. The CDR3 nucleotides are TGTGCCAGCAGCTTATGGGTAGGGGGCGCGGATGGCTACACCTTC. It translates to CASSLWVGGADGYTF. Based on the CDR3 plus reference TRBV7-6 and TRBJ1-2, the full variable domain is GAGVSQSPRYKVTKRGQDVALRCDPISGHVSLYWYRQALGQGPEFLTYFNYEAQQDKSGLPNDRFSAERPEGSISTLTIQRTEQRDSAMYRCASSLWVGGADGYTFGSGTRLTVV.

The chain links TRBV20-1 to TRBJ2-7, with D unclear. CDR1 is DFQATT, CDR2 SNEGSKA, per germline (reference sequence). This CDR3 is 12 amino acids long. The V gene lost 6 bases and the J gene lost 2 bases, with 11 bases spanning the gap. Written as DNA, the CDR3 is TGCAGTGCCCTTCCCTTAACCTACGAGCAGTACGTC. It translates to CSALPLTYEQYV.

This clonotype was seen a handful of times. The V and J genes are TRBV29-1 and TRBJ2-5, with TRBD2 matching 7 bases. After removal of 1 base from V and 5 bases from J, the junction contained 4 bases not matched to a gene. The germline V gene encodes CDR1 SQVTM and CDR2 ANQGSEA. CDR3 length: 13 amino acids. CDR3 in DNA: TGCAGCGTTGAAGGTACTAGCGAGGAGACCCAGTACTTC. It is translated as CSVEGTSEETQYF.

This clonotype has ten or more counts. The chain couples TRBV7-9 to TRBJ1-6; D gene uncertain. Trimming shortened V by 3 bases and J by 9 bases, and 3 bases separated the two germline ends. Germline values: CDR1 SEHNR, CDR2 FQNEAQ (reference sequence). The CDR3 spans 11 residues. CDR3 coding DNA: TGTGCCAGCAGCTTCGGTTCACCCCTCCACTTT. This gives the protein CASSFGSPLHF.

The CDR3 DNA follows: TGTGCCAGTAGCCAAAGGGTGAGCCTGCGGGGTTGGGATGAGCAGTTCTTC. Translating gives CASSQRVSLRGWDEQFF. This chain uses TRBV19 with TRBJ2-1; the D gene is possibly TRBD2 (6 bases). V was trimmed by 6 bases and J by 8 bases, leaving 26 bases between them. CDR1 LNHDA and CDR2 SQIVND come from the germline V gene (reference sequence). The length of the CDR3 is 17 residues. Filled out from reference TRBV19 and TRBJ2-1, the complete variable domain reads DGGITQSPKYLFRKEGQNVTLSCEQNLNHDAMYWYRQDPGQGLRLIYYSQIVNDFQKGDIAEGYSVSREKKESFPLTVTSAQKNPTAFYLCASSQRVSLRGWDEQFFGPGTRLTVL.

The chain links TRBV6-2 or TRBV6-3 to TRBJ2-5, with 10 nucleotides matching TRBD2. CDR3 length: 15 residues. CDR1 is MNHEY, CDR2 SVGEGT, per germline. V shed 3 bases, J shed 4 bases, and the junction held 5 bases outside the gene matches. The CDR3, as DNA: TGTGCCAGCAGTTATAAGCTAGCGGGGGTAGAGACCCAGTACTTC. Its protein product is CASSYKLAGVETQYF.

This clonotype was observed once. The junction shows a germline mismatch at one end, possibly a read error. V gene TRBV5-5 combines with J gene TRBJ2-1, with no clear D. CDR3 length: 11 residues. CDR1 SGHKS and CDR2 YYEKEE come from the germline V gene (reference sequence). The CDR3 here is CANSPLALQFF. The CDR3 nucleotides are TGTGCCAACAGCCCGCTTGCTCTGCAGTTCTTC.

In its sample, this clonotype was seen many times. V gene TRBV7-8 combines with J gene TRBJ2-4, with D perhaps matching TRBD1 (5 bases). Trimming stripped 2 bases from V and 7 bases from J, with 12 bases between. The germline gives CDR1 SGHVS, CDR2 FQNEAQ. The CDR3 spans 14 residues. The CDR3 loop reads CASSLKGARNIQYF. The CDR3 region has the DNA TGTGCCAGCAGCTTAAAAGGGGCGAGGAACATTCAGTACTTC.

The rearrangement links TRBV27 to TRBJ2-4; D possibly corresponds to TRBD2 (5 bases). V lost 2 bases, J lost 5 bases, and 16 bases lay in between. This CDR3 contains 16 residues. Germline loops: CDR1 MNHEY, CDR2 SMNVEV (reference sequence). This CDR3 reads CASSLLPGGGQNIQYF. The CDR3 DNA sequence: TGTGCCAGCAGTTTACTCCCAGGAGGAGGCCAAAACATTCAGTACTTC.

The chain combines TRBV10-3 with TRBJ1-1; 9 bases fit TRBD1. This CDR3 region has 14 residues. Germline V CDR1 and CDR2: ENHRY, SYGVKD. V gave up 6 bases and J gave up 3 bases; unmatched junction bases: 5. The CDR3 DNA is TGTGCCATCAGGAGCGACAGGGGGTACACTGAAGCTTTCTTT. As protein: CAIRSDRGYTEAFF.

This clonotype was detected only once. This chain connects TRBV20-1 to TRBJ2-3; 12 bases map to TRBD2. The ends lost 4 bases at V and 2 bases at J; junction bases unmatched: 13. This CDR3 spans 18 amino acids. Germline values: CDR1 DFQATT, CDR2 SNEGSKA (reference sequence). The chain's CDR3 is CSATGLAGMGSHTDTQYF. CDR3 coding DNA: TGCAGTGCTACCGGACTAGCGGGGATGGGGTCCCACACAGATACGCAGTATTTT.

This clonotype was counted a few times. CDR3 loop: CAISAPDKVHEQYF. For the CDR3, the DNA is TGTGCCATCAGTGCCCCTGACAAAGTCCACGAGCAGTACTTC. The rearrangement joins TRBV10-3 to TRBJ2-7; D uncertain. Germline CDR1 and CDR2: ENHRY and SYGVKD. V lost 4 bases to trimming and J lost 5 bases, with 15 bases between them. The CDR3 extends over 14 amino acids.

This clonotype appeared a few times. The chain recombines TRBV29-1 with TRBJ2-7, with 8 positions matching TRBD2. The germline V gene has CDR1 SQVTM and CDR2 ANQGSEA. The V segment lost 7 bases and the J segment 0 bases; nucleotides outside the gene matches: 11. The CDR3 extends over 15 amino acids. CDR3 in amino acids: CSGRLRGGSSYEQYV. In nucleotides, the CDR3 is TGCAGCGGGAGACTCCGGGGGGGCAGCTCCTACGAGCAGTACGTC.

This clonotype was seen many times. The gene calls are TRBV7-9 and TRBJ2-2; 7 bases fit TRBD1. The CDR3 spans 15 residues. The junction had 7 bases not matched to a gene; V was cut back by 5 bases and J by 4 bases. Looked up from germline, CDR1 is SEHNR and CDR2 is FQNEAQ (reference sequence). In DNA form, the CDR3 reads TGTGCCAGCAGCCCAACAGGGGATAGCACCGGGGAGCTGTTTTTT. Its translation: CASSPTGDSTGELFF.

V usage is TRBV28 and J usage is TRBJ2-7, with D perhaps assigned TRBD1 or TRBD2 (6 bases each). Germline V lookup: CDR1 MDHEN, CDR2 SYDVKM. Trimming took off 2 bases at V and 3 bases at J, with 11 bases between the two ends. The CDR3 consists of 14 residues. This chain's CDR3 is CASSLQGTFYEQYV. The CDR3 nucleotides are TGTGCCAGCAGTTTACAGGGGACTTTCTACGAGCAGTACGTC.

The chain uses TRBV6-5 and TRBJ2-1; the match to TRBD1 covers 8 bases. The CDR3 totals 16 residues. The V gene's germline CDR1 is MNHEY and CDR2 SVGAGI. Trimming took 6 bases from V and 6 from J; bases not matched to a gene: 13. CDR3 nucleotides: TGTGCCAGCAGGGGGACAGGCTTAAAAAGGATCAATGAGCAGTTCTTC. Protein sequence: CASRGTGLKRINEQFF.

This clonotype has at least ten counts. J is TRBJ2-5 and V is TRBV28; D is ambiguous. The CDR3 is 15 amino acids. Deletions cut 8 bases from V and 5 bases from J, with 21 bases between. CDR1 is MDHEN, CDR2 SYDVKM, per germline. As DNA, the CDR3 is TGTGCCAGCGGTCGGCGCGGATCACCCCAGGAGACCCAGTACTTC. The encoded protein is CASGRRGSPQETQYF.

The rearrangement uses TRBV11-2 and TRBJ2-2, with a tentative D call TRBD1 (6 bases). Germline V gene sequence: CDR1 SGHAT, CDR2 FQNNGV. V dropped 1 base and J dropped 3 bases, with 9 bases sitting between them. The CDR3 has 15 residues. The DNA of the CDR3 is TGTGCCAGCAGCTTAGCGTACAGGGACACCGGGGAGCTGTTTTTT. Translating gives CASSLAYRDTGELFF.

In this sample, this clonotype turned up many times. This sequence joins TRBV7-2 and TRBJ2-3, with TRBD2 as a possible D gene (5 bases). Germline CDR1 SGHTA, CDR2 FQGNSA. This CDR3 spans 12 amino acids. Trimming pared 6 bases from V and 7 bases from J, leaving 11 bases between. This CDR3 reads CASRGLGNTQYF. CDR3 sequence (DNA): TGTGCCAGCAGAGGACTGGGGAATACGCAGTATTTT.

CDR3 residues: CASSYSPGLNQPQHF. For the CDR3, the DNA is TGTGCCAGCAGTTACTCGCCAGGCCTTAATCAGCCCCAGCATTTT. The chain couples TRBV6-2 or TRBV6-3 to TRBJ1-5; unclear D gene. CDR3 length: 15 residues. Trimming removed 0 bases at V and 4 bases at J, with 10 bases between. Per the germline V gene, CDR1 is MNHEY and CDR2 is SVGEGT.

There are many counts of this clonotype. The J gene is TRBJ1-1, the V gene TRBV12-3 or TRBV12-4; the match to TRBD1 covers 7 bases. After removal of 11 bases from V and 0 bases from J, the junction contained 9 bases not matched to a gene. The CDR3 length is 14 residues. The CDR3 nucleotides read TGTGCCGTCCCTGCGGGACAGATGAACACTGAAGCTTTCTTT. Translating it yields CAVPAGQMNTEAFF.

This clonotype was counted many times. This chain uses TRBV6-4 with TRBJ2-3; D is perhaps TRBD2 (6 bases). The V end was cut by 0 bases, the J end by 2 bases, with 9 bases between. Germline CDR1 and CDR2: MRHNA and SNTAGT. This CDR3 is built from 15 residues. As DNA, the CDR3 is TGTGCCAGCAGTGACTCGGCGGGGCCCACAGATACGCAGTATTTT. Protein sequence: CASSDSAGPTDTQYF.